The present T cell receptor (beta chain) was sequenced within a study of OX40 agonist ivuxolimab in advanced cancers. Overall study context: Patient treatment consisted of intravenous ivuxolimab administration every 2 weeks at 0.01 to 10 mg/kg. Whole-study results and caveats: Expanded peripheral T-cell antigen specificity went undetermined.

V dropped 7 bases and J dropped 6 bases, with 13 bases sitting between them. Germline CDR1 reads SNHLY; CDR2 reads FYNNEI. This CDR3 region has 13 residues. In this sample, this clone turned up once. What it binds is not known. Method: immunoSEQ multiplex PCR; TCRdb's copy keeps in-frame clones and lacks some. Among 60,000 to 75,000 clones listed, about four fifths were seen once. Sequenced here: CD4+ or CD8+ T cells sorted from blood, sampled in a trial of the OX40 agonist ivuxolimab. The chain has TRBV2 and TRBJ2-1; either TRBD1 or TRBD2 may fit D (5 bases each). This sequence originates from an adult with an advanced solid tumor such as melanoma, head and neck, liver or kidney cancer. CDR3 DNA: TGTGCCAGCAAAGGGCCGGGGCGCAATGAGCAGTTCTTC. Residues: CASKGPGRNEQFF.